This TCR beta chain was identified in a study of beta chain features in type 1 diabetes. This clone was counted between two and nine times. The antigen remains undetermined. CD45RO/CCR7/CD25/CD127/CD95/CD27 sorting isolated CD4+ naive, central memory, regulatory and stem cell-like memory cells. The isolated RNA, all of it, was reverse transcribed, so expressed TCRB transcripts were what got sequenced. The table came from immunoSEQ multiplex PCR; TCRdb's copy has only in-frame clones and leaves some out. Of hundreds of thousands of clones in the sample, roughly 16% are singletons; the top ten hold about 0.093%. Study-wide findings and caveats: A closer apparent resemblance between naive, central memory and Treg TCRB repertoires was seen in patients than in healthy donors. Patients with Type 1 diabetes showed moderately but significantly shorter TCRB CDR3s in all four CD4+ subsets.

The sample was naive CD4+ T cells from blood. The receptor comes from a man in his late teens or twenties in good health.

For the CDR3, the DNA is TGCAGCGGGGACCGAGAGGCTTTCTTT. As protein: CSGDREAFF. This chain joins TRBV29-1 and TRBJ1-1; TRBD1 is a possible D gene (5 bases). This CDR3 spans 9 amino acids. Germline V gene sequence: CDR1 SQVTM, CDR2 ANQGSEA. V lost 7 bases to trimming and J lost 11 bases, with 11 bases between them.